The 3 T cell receptor beta chains presented below share a single source sample, sequenced in a study of cytomegalovirus exposure and HLA in healthy donors. The PCR ran on 60 Vbeta and 13 Jbeta primers. Clones were read by immunoSEQ multiplex PCR, and TCRdb kept only the in-frame ones, dropping some. The data contain over 130,000 clones, about three fifths of them seen just once; the ten biggest clones take up 1.8%. The source material was PBMCs. The receptors shown here come from a male donor in good health and CMV-seronegative.

V usage is TRBV7-8 and J usage is TRBJ1-2, with D perhaps TRBD1 (6 bases). The CDR3 covers 14 residues. V was cut by 5 bases and J by 2 bases, with 12 bases left in between. Germline values: CDR1 SGHVS, CDR2 FQNEAQ. The CDR3 region is CASSRIQGNYGYTF. The CDR3 coding sequence is TGTGCCAGCAGCAGAATACAGGGAAACTATGGCTACACCTTC.

The V call is TRBV2, the J call TRBJ1-1; a possible D gene is TRBD1 (5 bases). Germline-derived CDR1 and CDR2 are SNHLY and FYNNEI. V was pared by 8 bases and J by 4 bases, with 14 bases between. The CDR3 loop spans 13 amino acids. The CDR3 DNA sequence: TGTGCCAGCGGGGCGAACGCATTCACTGAAGCTTTCTTT. It encodes CASGANAFTEAFF.

This clone was detected once. The chain carries TRBV7-2 and TRBJ1-2, with 10 bases that match TRBD1. J was trimmed by 7 bases and V by 5 bases; bases with no gene match: 13. The CDR3 runs to 16 residues. CDR1 is SGHTA and CDR2 is FQGNSA in the germline V gene. Here the CDR3 reads CASSPTSGTGAGGYTF. The DNA for the CDR3 is TGTGCCAGCAGCCCGACTAGCGGGACAGGGGCGGGTGGCTACACCTTC.